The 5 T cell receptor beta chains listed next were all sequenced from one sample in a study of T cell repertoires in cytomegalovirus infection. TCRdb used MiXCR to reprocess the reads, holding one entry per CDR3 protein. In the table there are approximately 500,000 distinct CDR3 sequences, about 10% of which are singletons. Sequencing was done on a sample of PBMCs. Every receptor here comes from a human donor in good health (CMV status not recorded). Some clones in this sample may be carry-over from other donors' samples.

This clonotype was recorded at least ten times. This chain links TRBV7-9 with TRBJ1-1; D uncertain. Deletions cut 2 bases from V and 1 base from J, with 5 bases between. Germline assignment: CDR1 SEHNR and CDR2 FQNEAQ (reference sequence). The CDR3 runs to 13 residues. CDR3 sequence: CASSLKENTEAFF. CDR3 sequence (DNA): TGTGCCAGCAGCTTAAAAGAGAACACTGAAGCTTTCTTT.

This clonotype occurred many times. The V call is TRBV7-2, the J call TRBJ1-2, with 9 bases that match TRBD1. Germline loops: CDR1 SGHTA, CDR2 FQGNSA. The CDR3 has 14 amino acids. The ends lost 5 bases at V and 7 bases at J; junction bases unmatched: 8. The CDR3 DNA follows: TGTGCCAGCAGCGATTTGACAGGGGGTACTGGCTACACCTTC. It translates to CASSDLTGGTGYTF. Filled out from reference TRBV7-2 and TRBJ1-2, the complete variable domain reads GAGVSQSPSNKVTEKGKDVELRCDPISGHTALYWYRQSLGQGLEFLIYFQGNSAPDKSGLPSDRFSAERTGGSVSTLTIQRTQQEDSAVYLCASSDLTGGTGYTFGSGTRLTVV.

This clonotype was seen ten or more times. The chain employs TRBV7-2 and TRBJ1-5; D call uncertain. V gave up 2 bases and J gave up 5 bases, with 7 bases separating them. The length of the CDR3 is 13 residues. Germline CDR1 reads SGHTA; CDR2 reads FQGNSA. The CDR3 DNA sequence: TGTGCCAGCAGCTTAAATGGGGATCAGCCCCAGCATTTT. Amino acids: CASSLNGDQPQHF.

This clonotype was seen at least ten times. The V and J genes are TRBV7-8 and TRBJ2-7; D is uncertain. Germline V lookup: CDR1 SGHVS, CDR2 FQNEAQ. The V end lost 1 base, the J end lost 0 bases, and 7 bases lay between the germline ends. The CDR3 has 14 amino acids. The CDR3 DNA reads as TGTGCCAGCAGCTTAGAGAGTGACTCCTACGAGCAGTACTTC. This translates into CASSLESDSYEQYF.

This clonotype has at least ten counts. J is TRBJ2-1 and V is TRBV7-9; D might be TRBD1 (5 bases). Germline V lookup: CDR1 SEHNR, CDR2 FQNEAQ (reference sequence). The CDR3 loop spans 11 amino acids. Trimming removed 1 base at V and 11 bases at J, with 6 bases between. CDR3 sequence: CASSLEGKQFF. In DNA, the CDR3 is TGTGCCAGCAGCTTAGAGGGGAAGCAGTTCTTC.